These T cell receptor beta chains were read from a single sample in a study of monozygotic twins with inflammatory bowel disease. Each CDR3 protein gets one entry in TCRdb, which reprocessed the 5' RACE reads and gives no DNA. This specimen shows roughly 330,000 distinct CDR3 sequences; the ten leading clones hold 2% to 2.5%. The specimen was blood. All receptors come from a human donor with ulcerative colitis or Crohn's disease, or a healthy co-twin of an affected twin (not recorded which). Both conserved end residues are part of each CDR3.

v_gene: TRBV7-9; j_gene: TRBJ2-2; CDR3aa: CASSAGSSAGELFF
v_gene: TRBV20-1; j_gene: TRBJ2-7; CDR3aa: CSAPRPGQGAAYEQYF
v_gene: TRBV5-5; j_gene: TRBJ2-2; CDR3aa: CASSFYSGISGELFF
v_gene: TRBV20-1; j_gene: TRBJ2-7; CDR3aa: CSARGTSGIDEQYF
v_gene: TRBV14; j_gene: TRBJ1-5; CDR3aa: CASSPGQGNSNQPQHF
v_gene: TRBV30; j_gene: TRBJ2-2; CDR3aa: CAWGGTGELFF
v_gene: TRBV5-1; j_gene: TRBJ1-2; CDR3aa: CASSKIRGPSVSYTF
v_gene: TRBV7-3; j_gene: TRBJ2-3; CDR3aa: CASSFGTGLPDTQYF
v_gene: TRBV6-2/TRBV6-3; j_gene: TRBJ1-1; CDR3aa: CASSFLTGNTEAFF
v_gene: TRBV6-1; j_gene: TRBJ1-5; CDR3aa: CASSQQSLAQHF
v_gene: TRBV4-1; j_gene: TRBJ2-1; CDR3aa: CASSQSGQRLGNEQFF
v_gene: TRBV20-1; j_gene: TRBJ1-5; CDR3aa: CSARIGRGNQPQHF
v_gene: TRBV4-2; j_gene: TRBJ2-7; CDR3aa: CASSTPGQGFYEQYF
v_gene: TRBV28; j_gene: TRBJ2-7; CDR3aa: CASSFPGQASTYEQYF
v_gene: TRBV6-1; j_gene: TRBJ2-2; CDR3aa: CASSEPGGLNTGELFF
v_gene: TRBV7-3; j_gene: TRBJ1-2; CDR3aa: CASSQRTGYGYTF
v_gene: TRBV29-1; j_gene: TRBJ2-1; CDR3aa: CSVDESRRGRVYNEQFF
v_gene: TRBV18; j_gene: TRBJ2-3; CDR3aa: CASSLDSGRTDTQYF
v_gene: TRBV27; j_gene: TRBJ1-5; CDR3aa: CASSWGQGKNQPQHF
v_gene: TRBV20-1; j_gene: TRBJ1-5; CDR3aa: CSAELDRGLNQPQHF